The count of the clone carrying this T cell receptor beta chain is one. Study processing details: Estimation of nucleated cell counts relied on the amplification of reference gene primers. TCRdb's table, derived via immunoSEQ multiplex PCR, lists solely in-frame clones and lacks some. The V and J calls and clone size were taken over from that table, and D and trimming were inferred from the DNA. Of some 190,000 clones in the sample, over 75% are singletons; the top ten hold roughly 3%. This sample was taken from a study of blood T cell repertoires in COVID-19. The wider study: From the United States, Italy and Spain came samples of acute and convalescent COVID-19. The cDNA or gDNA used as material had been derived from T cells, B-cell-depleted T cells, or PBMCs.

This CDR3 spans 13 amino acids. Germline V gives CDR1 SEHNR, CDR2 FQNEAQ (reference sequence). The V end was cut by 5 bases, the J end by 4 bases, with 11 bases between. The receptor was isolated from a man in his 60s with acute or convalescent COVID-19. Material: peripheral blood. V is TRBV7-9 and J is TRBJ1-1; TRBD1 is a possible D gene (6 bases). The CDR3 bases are TGTGCCAGCAGCCCAAGGGGGGGCACTGAAGCTTTCTTT. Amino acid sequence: CASSPRGGTEAFF.